Listed here is a single T cell receptor beta chain. The data belong to a study of OX40 agonist ivuxolimab in advanced cancers. With baseline, cycle 4 day 1, and cycle 7 day 1 as timepoints, blood was sampled. Data came from immunoSEQ multiplex PCR; TCRdb stores just in-frame clones and leaves some out. The table includes tens of thousands of clones, around 82% detected once. The sequencing used CD4+ or CD8+ T cells sorted from blood, collected in a trial of the OX40 agonist ivuxolimab. This receptor was obtained from an adult with an advanced solid tumor such as melanoma, head and neck, liver or kidney cancer.

The CDR3 protein is CASSQVAGGYEQYF. The DNA for the CDR3 is TGCGCCAGCAGCCAAGTGGCGGGGGGCTACGAGCAGTACTTC. J is TRBJ2-7 and V is TRBV4-3, with TRBD2 matching over 8 bases. The CDR3 sequence is 14 residues long. Germline V gives CDR1 LGHNA, CDR2 YSLEER. V lost 1 base, J lost 3 bases, and 2 bases stayed unmatched.